The 10 T cell receptor beta chains in this list originate from one sample, sequenced in a study of blood T cell repertoires in COVID-19. Assay: immunoSEQ multiplex PCR; the TCRdb copy retains only in-frame clones and omits some. The sample records around 100,000 clones, 84% being singletons. Sequencing input: peripheral blood. Every receptor here comes from a man aged 65 to 85 with active or convalescent COVID-19.

The chain joins TRBV5-1 to TRBJ2-5; tentative D call: TRBD1 (6 bases). Germline lookup yields CDR1 SGHRS and CDR2 YFSETQ. CDR3 length equals 18 residues. The V gene lost 0 bases and the J gene lost 3 bases, with 21 bases spanning the gap. The CDR3 sequence is CASSLGTTSVNREETQYF. CDR3 bases: TGCGCCAGCAGCTTGGGAACTACTTCGGTGAACAGGGAAGAGACCCAGTACTTC.

V is TRBV5-6 and J is TRBJ1-5; 9 nucleotides agree with TRBD1. V was clipped by 4 bases and J by 0 bases; unmatched bases: 5. Germline assignment: CDR1 SGHDT and CDR2 YYEEEE. This CDR3 region has 16 residues. The CDR3 loop is CASSRTGDYSNQPQHF. CDR3 DNA: TGTGCCAGCAGCCGGACAGGGGATTATAGCAATCAGCCCCAGCATTTT. Based on the CDR3 plus reference TRBV5-6 and TRBJ1-5, the full variable domain is DAGVTQSPTHLIKTRGQQVTLRCSPKSGHDTVSWYQQALGQGPQFIFQYYEEEERQRGNFPDRFSGHQFPNYSSELNVNALLLGDSALYLCASSRTGDYSNQPQHFGDGTRLSIL.

The chain links TRBV7-2 to TRBJ1-2; the match to TRBD1 covers 7 bases. The J segment lost 2 bases and the V segment lost 5 bases, leaving 2 bases of the junction unmatched. There are 13 residues in the CDR3. Germline V gene data show CDR1 as SGHTA and CDR2 as FQGNSA. The CDR3 here is CASSPTGNYGYTF. DNA for the CDR3: TGTGCCAGCAGCCCGACAGGGAACTATGGCTACACCTTC.

This rearrangement joins TRBV5-1 to TRBJ2-5, with 10 bases fitting TRBD2. The CDR3 consists of 16 residues. In germline, CDR1 is SGHRS, CDR2 YFSETQ. V was pared by 5 bases and J by 4 bases, with 11 bases of the junction left unmatched. CDR3 amino acids: CASSTTGGLARETQYF. In DNA form, the CDR3 reads TGCGCCAGCAGTACGACTGGGGGACTAGCGAGAGAGACCCAGTACTTC.

The genes are TRBV19 and TRBJ1-3; TRBD1 is a possible D gene (5 bases). Germline V gives CDR1 LNHDA, CDR2 SQIVND (reference sequence). V gave up 5 bases and J gave up 0 bases, with 14 bases separating them. The CDR3 contains 16 residues. CDR3 sequence (DNA): TGTGCCAGTAGTGGAAGGGGCCGCCTCTCTGGAAACACCATATATTTT. Its translation is CASSGRGRLSGNTIYF.

The chain uses TRBV5-1 and TRBJ2-1, with TRBD1 matching 10 bases. The V segment lost 4 bases and the J segment 9 bases; nucleotides outside the gene matches: 7. CDR1 and CDR2 (germline): SGHRS, YFSETQ. The CDR3 has 14 amino acids. The chain's CDR3 is CASSGTGAEGEQFF. CDR3 coding DNA: TGCGCCAGCAGCGGGACAGGGGCGGAGGGTGAGCAGTTCTTC.

The chain has TRBV7-9 and TRBJ1-4; TRBD1 matches at 7 bases. This CDR3 contains 17 residues. Germline loops: CDR1 SEHNR, CDR2 FQNEAQ (reference sequence). V shed 5 bases, J shed 2 bases, and the junction held 11 bases outside the gene matches. DNA for the CDR3: TGTGCCAGCAGCCCCGGACAGGCCAGGGGGACTAATGAAAAACTGTTTTTT. Translation gives CASSPGQARGTNEKLFF.

V usage is TRBV3-1 (or the pseudogene TRBV3-2) and J usage is TRBJ1-1; weak D call: TRBD1 (5 bases). The CDR3 has 14 residues. Per germline, CDR1 LGHDT and CDR2 YNNKEL (reference sequence). Between the trimmed V and J ends, which lost 2 bases and 2 bases, there was a span of 9 bases. The CDR3 bases are TGTGCCAGCAGCCAATATAGGGGAAACACTGAAGCTTTCTTT. Its translation is CASSQYRGNTEAFF.

This clone was detected only a few times. The V gene is TRBV28, the J gene TRBJ1-2; 7 nucleotides agree with TRBD1. J gave up 3 bases and V 6 bases, and 4 bases lay outside the gene matches. Germline CDR1 MDHEN, CDR2 SYDVKM. This CDR3 is built from 13 residues. The DNA for the CDR3 is TGTGCCAGCAGAGTCGGACAGGACTATGGCTACACCTTC. This gives the protein CASRVGQDYGYTF.

The chain is built from TRBV6-2 or TRBV6-3 and TRBJ2-2; D perhaps matches TRBD2 (5 bases). V lost 6 bases to trimming and J lost 1 base, with 18 bases between them. CDR3 length: 17 amino acids. CDR1 MNHEY and CDR2 SVGEGT come from the germline V gene. The CDR3 region has the DNA TGTGCCAGCAGCACCGAGCGAGAGGGCCAGAACACCGGGGAGCTGTTTTTT. It encodes CASSTEREGQNTGELFF.